Listed below are T cell receptor beta chains from one sample, sequenced in a study of monozygotic twins with inflammatory bowel disease. Following a re-call of the 5' RACE reads, TCRdb has one entry per CDR3 protein and lacks DNA. Recorded for this sample: 350,000 to 550,000 distinct CDR3 sequences. Sequenced: blood. All receptors come from a human donor with ulcerative colitis or Crohn's disease, or a healthy co-twin of an affected twin (not recorded which). The CDR3 runs from the conserved cysteine through the conserved F or W. Fields, in order: V gene, J gene, CDR3 protein.

V: TRBV6-6
J: TRBJ2-1
CDR3: CASLRDRPDEQFF

V: TRBV5-1
J: TRBJ2-1
CDR3: CASRQEVEQFF

V: TRBV7-2
J: TRBJ1-1
CDR3: CASSDTPTANTEAFF

V: TRBV7-2
J: TRBJ2-7
CDR3: CASSLAGTGRYF

V: TRBV7-8
J: TRBJ1-1
CDR3: CASSLGSGAGGTEAFF

V: TRBV6-1
J: TRBJ1-1
CDR3: CASRGTGGVGEAFF

V: TRBV11-1
J: TRBJ2-1
CDR3: CASSLVGLAGGNSYNEQFF

V: TRBV10-3
J: TRBJ2-2
CDR3: CAIGSGVAGDTGELFF

V: TRBV28
J: TRBJ2-2
CDR3: CASSLSSGELFF

V: TRBV29-1
J: TRBJ2-2
CDR3: CSVVWVNTGELFF

V: TRBV28
J: TRBJ2-7
CDR3: CASRRQSSYEQYF

V: TRBV15
J: TRBJ2-4
CDR3: CATSRDPGNIQYF

V: TRBV5-1
J: TRBJ2-3
CDR3: CASSSATAVITDTQYF

V: TRBV20-1
J: TRBJ2-1
CDR3: CSALSGTKGNEQFF

V: TRBV28
J: TRBJ1-3
CDR3: CASSFHSGSGNTIYF

V: TRBV7-2
J: TRBJ1-1
CDR3: CASSPRESGSTEAFF

V: TRBV20-1
J: TRBJ2-5
CDR3: CSALIAGGRETQYF

V: TRBV11-2
J: TRBJ2-3
CDR3: CASSPGFRTDTQYF

V: TRBV7-2
J: TRBJ2-4
CDR3: CASSPPTSVAKNIQYF

V: TRBV4-1
J: TRBJ2-1
CDR3: CASSLFGGGNNEQFF

V: TRBV4-3
J: TRBJ2-2
CDR3: CASSQDARSANTGELFF

V: TRBV29-1
J: TRBJ2-7
CDR3: CSARETSDYYEQYF

V: TRBV2
J: TRBJ2-3
CDR3: CASSEALLVIETQYF

V: TRBV7-2
J: TRBJ2-3
CDR3: CASSPYRGTDTQYF

V: TRBV7-9
J: TRBJ1-4
CDR3: CAWGESEKLFF

V: TRBV4-3
J: TRBJ1-1
CDR3: CASSQEGRYTEAFF

V: TRBV10-3
J: TRBJ1-1
CDR3: CAISDSMNTEAFF

V: TRBV28
J: TRBJ1-1
CDR3: CASILDGGTEAFF